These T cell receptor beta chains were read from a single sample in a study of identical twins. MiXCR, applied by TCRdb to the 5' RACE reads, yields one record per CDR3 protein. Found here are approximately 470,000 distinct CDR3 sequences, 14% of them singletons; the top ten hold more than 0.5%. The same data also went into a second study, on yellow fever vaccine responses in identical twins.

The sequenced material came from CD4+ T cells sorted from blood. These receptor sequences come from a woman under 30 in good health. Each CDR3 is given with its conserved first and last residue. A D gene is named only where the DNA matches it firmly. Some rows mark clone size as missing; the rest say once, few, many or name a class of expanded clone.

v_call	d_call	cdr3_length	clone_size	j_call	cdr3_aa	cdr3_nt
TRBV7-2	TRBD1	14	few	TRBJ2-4	CASSHGQGASIQYF	TGTGCCAGCAGCCACGGACAGGGGGCCTCCATTCAGTACTTC
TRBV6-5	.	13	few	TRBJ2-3	CASSYKYMDTQYF	TGTGCCAGCAGTTACAAATACATGGATACGCAGTATTTT
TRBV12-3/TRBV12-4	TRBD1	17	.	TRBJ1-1	CASSLTPGQILNTEAFF	TGTGCCAGCAGTCTCACACCGGGACAGATATTGAACACTGAAGCTTTCTTT
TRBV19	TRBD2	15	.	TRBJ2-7	CASSIISGGSYEQYF	TGTGCCAGTAGTATAATAAGCGGGGGCTCCTACGAGCAGTACTTC
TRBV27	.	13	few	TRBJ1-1	CASSANPRTEAFF	TGTGCCAGCAGTGCAAACCCTCGGACTGAAGCTTTCTTT
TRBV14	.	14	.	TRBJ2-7	CASSQEWRVSKQYF	TGTGCCAGCAGCCAAGAATGGAGGGTATCAAAGCAGTACTTC
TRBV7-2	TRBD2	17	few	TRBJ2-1	CASSLPLFGRANNEQFF	TGTGCCAGCAGCTTACCACTTTTTGGGAGGGCCAACAATGAGCAGTTCTTC
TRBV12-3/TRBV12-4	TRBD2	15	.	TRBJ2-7	CASRYPGGPSYEQYF	TGTGCCAGCAGGTATCCGGGAGGGCCCTCCTACGAGCAGTACTTC
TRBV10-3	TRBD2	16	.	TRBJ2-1	CAISETSAFSYNEQFF	TGTGCCATCAGTGAGACTAGCGCCTTCTCCTACAATGAGCAGTTCTTC
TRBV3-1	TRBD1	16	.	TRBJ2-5	CASGGQGARWQETQYF	TGTGCCAGCGGCGGACAGGGGGCCCGTTGGCAAGAGACCCAGTACTTC
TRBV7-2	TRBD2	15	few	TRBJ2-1	CASSLRTSGVNEQFF	TGTGCCAGCAGCTTACGGACTAGCGGGGTCAATGAGCAGTTCTTC
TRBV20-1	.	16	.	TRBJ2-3	CSAILSGSPLADTQYF	TGCAGTGCTATCCTATCGGGGAGCCCGCTGGCAGATACGCAGTATTTT
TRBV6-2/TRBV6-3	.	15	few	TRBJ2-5	CASNKDRTRIETQYF	TGTGCCAGCAACAAGGACAGAACCAGGATTGAGACCCAGTACTTC
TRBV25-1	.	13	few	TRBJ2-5	CASSVRVQETQYF	TGTGCCAGCAGTGTCCGGGTCCAAGAGACCCAGTACTTC
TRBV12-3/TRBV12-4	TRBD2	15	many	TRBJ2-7	CASSSGRGATYEQYF	TGTGCCAGCTCCTCGGGGCGGGGGGCTACCTACGAGCAGTACTTC
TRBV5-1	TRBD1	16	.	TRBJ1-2	CASSLGPGQGDYGYTF	TGCGCCAGCAGCTTGGGTCCGGGACAGGGAGACTATGGCTACACCTTC
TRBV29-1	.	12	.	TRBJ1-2	CSVEEAEGGYTF	TGCAGCGTTGAAGAGGCAGAGGGTGGCTACACCTTC
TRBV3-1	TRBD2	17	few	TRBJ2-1	CASSQDFSRTSINEQFF	TGTGCCAGCAGCCAAGACTTCAGCCGGACTAGCATAAATGAGCAGTTCTTC
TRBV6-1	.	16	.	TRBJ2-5	CASSRTGTNPTETQYF	TGTGCCAGCAGCAGAACCGGGACCAATCCCACCGAGACCCAGTACTTC
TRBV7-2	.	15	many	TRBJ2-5	CASSSPNRVQETQYF	TGTGCCAGCAGCTCCCCAAACAGGGTACAAGAGACCCAGTACTTC
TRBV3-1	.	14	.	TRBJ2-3	CASSGTRDTDTQYF	TGTGCCAGCAGCGGGACTCGCGACACAGATACGCAGTATTTT
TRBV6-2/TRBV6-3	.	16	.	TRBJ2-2	CASSPISGTKTGELFF	TGTGCCAGCAGTCCCATCTCCGGGACGAAGACCGGGGAGCTGTTTTTT
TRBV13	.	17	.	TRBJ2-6	CASSLGIGGNGANVLTF	TGTGCCAGCAGCTTAGGCATTGGAGGGAACGGGGCCAACGTCCTGACTTTC
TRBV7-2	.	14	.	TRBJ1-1	CASSLIDFNTEAFF	TGTGCCAGCAGCTTAATAGACTTCAACACTGAAGCTTTCTTT
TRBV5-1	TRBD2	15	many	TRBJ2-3	CASSLERGGTDTQYF	TGCGCCAGCAGCTTGGAGCGGGGGGGAACAGATACGCAGTATTTT
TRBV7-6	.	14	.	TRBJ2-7	CASSSLGGGGEQYF	TGTGCCAGCAGCTCCCTTGGAGGGGGAGGCGAGCAGTACTTC
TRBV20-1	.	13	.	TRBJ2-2	CSARIVNTGELFF	TGCAGTGCCCGGATAGTGAACACCGGGGAGCTGTTTTTT
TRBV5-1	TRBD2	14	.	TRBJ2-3	CASTGGAGTDTQYF	TGCGCCAGCACCGGGGGGGCCGGCACAGATACGCAGTATTTT
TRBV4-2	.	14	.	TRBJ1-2	CASSQVGGRIGYTF	TGTGCCAGCAGCCAAGTCGGGGGAAGGATTGGCTACACCTTC
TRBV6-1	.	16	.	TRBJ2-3	CASSGTRAESTDTQYF	TGTGCCAGCAGTGGGACACGAGCGGAGTCCACAGATACGCAGTATTTT
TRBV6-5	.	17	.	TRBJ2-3	CASSYATGDGPRGTQYF	TGTGCCAGCAGTTACGCGACGGGGGATGGTCCCCGGGGTACGCAGTATTTT
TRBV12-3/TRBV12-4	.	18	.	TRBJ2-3	CAFSLVYRTAISTDTQYF	TGTGCCTTCAGTTTGGTATATAGGACAGCCATTAGCACAGATACGCAGTATTTT
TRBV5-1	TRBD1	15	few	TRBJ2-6	CASSRDRAGANVLTF	TGCGCCAGCAGTCGAGACAGGGCTGGGGCCAACGTCCTGACTTTC
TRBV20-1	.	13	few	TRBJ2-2	CSARDRLAGELFF	TGCAGTGCTAGAGATAGGCTAGCCGGGGAGCTGTTTTTT
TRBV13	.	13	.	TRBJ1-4	CASSKMANEKLFF	TGTGCCAGCAGCAAAATGGCTAATGAAAAACTGTTTTTT
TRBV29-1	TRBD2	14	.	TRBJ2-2	CSVSDLADTGELFF	TGCAGCGTTTCTGACCTAGCGGACACCGGGGAGCTGTTTTTT
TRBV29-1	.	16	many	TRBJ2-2	CSVVPGVSANTGELFF	TGCAGCGTTGTTCCCGGAGTCAGTGCTAACACCGGGGAGCTGTTTTTT
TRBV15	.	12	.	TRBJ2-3	CATSIRPDTQYF	TGTGCCACCAGCATACGGCCAGATACGCAGTATTTT
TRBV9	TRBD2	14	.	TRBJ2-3	CASSGAGARDTQYF	TGTGCCAGCAGCGGAGCGGGAGCGAGAGATACGCAGTATTTT
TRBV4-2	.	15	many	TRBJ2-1	CASSQEGSSGNEQFF	TGTGCCAGCAGCCAAGAAGGCTCCTCGGGTAATGAGCAGTTCTTC
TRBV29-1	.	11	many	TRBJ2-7	CSVGLAYEQYF	TGCAGCGTGGGGCTAGCCTACGAGCAGTACTTC
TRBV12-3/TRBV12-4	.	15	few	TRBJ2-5	CASSLVQGGMKTQYF	TGTGCCAGCAGTTTAGTCCAGGGCGGCATGAAGACCCAGTACTTC
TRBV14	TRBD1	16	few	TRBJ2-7	CASSELGTGASYEQYF	TGTGCCAGCAGCGAGTTAGGGACAGGGGCCTCCTACGAGCAGTACTTC
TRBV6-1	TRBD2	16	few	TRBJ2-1	CASHSLAGSSYNEQFF	TGTGCCAGCCATAGTCTAGCGGGGAGCTCCTACAATGAGCAGTTCTTC
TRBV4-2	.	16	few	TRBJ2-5	CASSQGGELYQETQYF	TGTGCCAGCAGCCAAGGGGGTGAGCTCTACCAAGAGACCCAGTACTTC
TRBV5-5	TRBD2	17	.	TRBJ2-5	CASSSRLAGTHQETQYF	TGTGCCAGCAGCTCCCGACTAGCGGGGACCCACCAAGAGACCCAGTACTTC
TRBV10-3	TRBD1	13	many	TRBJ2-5	CAIRSDRGETQYF	TGTGCCATCAGATCCGACAGGGGAGAGACCCAGTACTTC
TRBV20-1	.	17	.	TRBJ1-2	CSARARESSVLDYGYTF	TGCAGTGCTAGAGCTCGAGAATCCTCGGTCCTAGACTATGGCTACACCTTC
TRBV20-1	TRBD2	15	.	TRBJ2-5	CSARRSSGSQETQYF	TGCAGTGCCAGAAGATCTAGCGGGTCTCAAGAGACCCAGTACTTC
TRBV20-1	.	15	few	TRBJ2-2	CSARDWRGPAGELFF	TGCAGTGCTAGAGATTGGCGGGGGCCAGCCGGGGAGCTGTTTTTT
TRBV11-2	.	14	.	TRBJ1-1	CASSFSTENTEAFF	TGTGCCAGCAGCTTCTCCACAGAGAACACTGAAGCTTTCTTT
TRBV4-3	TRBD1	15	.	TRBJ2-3	CASSARDRTTDTQYF	TGCGCCAGCAGCGCCAGGGACAGAACCACAGATACGCAGTATTTT